The rows below give T cell receptor beta chains drawn from one sample of a study of CD8 T cells in Susac syndrome. Each CDR3 protein gets one entry after TCRdb re-called the immunoSEQ multiplex PCR reads with MiXCR. The data show approximately 160,000 distinct CDR3 sequences, just under 95% seen once. The source material was CD4+ T cells from PBMCs. The receptors originated from a human donor in good health. CDR3s include the opening cysteine and the closing phenylalanine or tryptophan. D genes are given only for firm matches.

V gene: TRBV27; CDR3 length: 16; D gene: TRBD1; J gene: TRBJ2-5; CDR3 DNA: TGTGCCAGCAGTCCCATCCGAGACAGGGGGCAAGGGACCCAGTACTTC; CDR3 protein: CASSPIRDRGQGTQYF
V gene: TRBV20-1; CDR3 length: 14; D gene: .; J gene: TRBJ2-7; CDR3 DNA: TGCAGTGCTAGCCCGGCAGCGGTAGCCTACGAGCAGTACTTC; CDR3 protein: CSASPAAVAYEQYF
V gene: TRBV5-1; CDR3 length: 14; D gene: .; J gene: TRBJ2-7; CDR3 DNA: TGCGCCAGCAGCTTGGAGGGGGGGACCTACGAGCAGTACTTC; CDR3 protein: CASSLEGGTYEQYF
V gene: TRBV7-3; CDR3 length: 15; D gene: .; J gene: TRBJ2-6; CDR3 DNA: TGTGCCAGCAGCGTAGCTATCTCTGGGGCCAACGTCCTGACTTTC; CDR3 protein: CASSVAISGANVLTF
V gene: TRBV29-1; CDR3 length: 13; D gene: .; J gene: TRBJ2-3; CDR3 DNA: TGCAGCGTTGGGCGATTGGAGGCAGATACGCAGTATTTT; CDR3 protein: CSVGRLEADTQYF
V gene: TRBV7-2; CDR3 length: 16; D gene: .; J gene: TRBJ1-2; CDR3 DNA: TGTGCCAGCAGCTTAGTAGCGTCTCAGGGTGAAAGTGGCTACACCTTC; CDR3 protein: CASSLVASQGESGYTF
V gene: TRBV12-5; CDR3 length: 13; D gene: .; J gene: TRBJ2-2; CDR3 DNA: TGTGCTAGTGGTAGGGACTACACCGGGGAGCTGTTTTTT; CDR3 protein: CASGRDYTGELFF
V gene: TRBV18; CDR3 length: 13; D gene: TRBD1; J gene: TRBJ1-2; CDR3 DNA: TGTGCCAGCTCACGGGACAGGCTCTATGGCTACACCTTC; CDR3 protein: CASSRDRLYGYTF
V gene: TRBV6-5; CDR3 length: 18; D gene: TRBD2; J gene: TRBJ2-7; CDR3 DNA: TGTGCCAGCAGTTACTCGAGTGGACTAGCGGGGGGGCTGGACGAGCAGTACTTC; CDR3 protein: CASSYSSGLAGGLDEQYF
V gene: TRBV13; CDR3 length: 17; D gene: .; J gene: TRBJ2-1; CDR3 DNA: TGTGCCAGCAGCTCTCGTACGGGACACGGGTTCAGCAATGAGCAGTTCTTC; CDR3 protein: CASSSRTGHGFSNEQFF
V gene: TRBV29-1; CDR3 length: 13; D gene: TRBD1; J gene: TRBJ2-3; CDR3 DNA: TGCAGCGCACCGACAGGGGCGGGAGATACGCAGTATTTT; CDR3 protein: CSAPTGAGDTQYF
V gene: TRBV29-1; CDR3 length: 15; D gene: TRBD1; J gene: TRBJ1-2; CDR3 DNA: TGCAGCGCCACCGGGACAGGGGGCGGTAGCTATGGCTACACCTTC; CDR3 protein: CSATGTGGGSYGYTF
V gene: TRBV24-1; CDR3 length: 15; D gene: TRBD2; J gene: TRBJ2-5; CDR3 DNA: TGTGCCACCAGTGACCCGACTAGCGGGGGTGAGACCCAGTACTTC; CDR3 protein: CATSDPTSGGETQYF
V gene: TRBV28; CDR3 length: 13; D gene: .; J gene: TRBJ2-7; CDR3 DNA: TGTGCCAGCAGTTTCCCTAGGGTCAACGAGCAGTACTTC; CDR3 protein: CASSFPRVNEQYF
V gene: TRBV20-1; CDR3 length: 12; D gene: TRBD1; J gene: TRBJ1-2; CDR3 DNA: TGCAGTGCACCCGGACAGGTTATAAGCTACACCTTC; CDR3 protein: CSAPGQVISYTF